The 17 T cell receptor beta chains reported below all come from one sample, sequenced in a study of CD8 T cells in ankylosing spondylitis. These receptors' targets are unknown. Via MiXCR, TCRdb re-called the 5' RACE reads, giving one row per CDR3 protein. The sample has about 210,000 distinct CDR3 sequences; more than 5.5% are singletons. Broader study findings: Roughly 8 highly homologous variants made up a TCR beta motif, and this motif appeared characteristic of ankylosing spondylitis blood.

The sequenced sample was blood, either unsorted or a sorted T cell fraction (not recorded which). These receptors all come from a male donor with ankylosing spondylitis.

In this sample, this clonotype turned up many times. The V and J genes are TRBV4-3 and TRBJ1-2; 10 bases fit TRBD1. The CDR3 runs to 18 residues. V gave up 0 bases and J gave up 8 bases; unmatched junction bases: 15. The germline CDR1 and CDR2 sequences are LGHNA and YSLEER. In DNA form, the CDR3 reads TGCGCCAGCAGCCAAGATTTCGGGGCGGGGGACAGGGGCTTGGGCTACACCTTC. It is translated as CASSQDFGAGDRGLGYTF.

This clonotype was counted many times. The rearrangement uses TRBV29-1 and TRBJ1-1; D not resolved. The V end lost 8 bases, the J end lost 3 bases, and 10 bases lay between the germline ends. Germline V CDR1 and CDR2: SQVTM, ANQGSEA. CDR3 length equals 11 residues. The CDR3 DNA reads TGCAGCTCCCTGGTGGACACTGAAGCTTTCTTT. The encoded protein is CSSLVDTEAFF.

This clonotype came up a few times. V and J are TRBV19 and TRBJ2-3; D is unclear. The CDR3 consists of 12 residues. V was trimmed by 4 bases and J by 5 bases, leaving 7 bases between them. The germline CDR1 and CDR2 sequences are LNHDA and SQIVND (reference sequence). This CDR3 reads CASSSVLDTQYF. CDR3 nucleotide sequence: TGTGCCAGTAGTAGCGTCCTAGATACGCAGTATTTT.

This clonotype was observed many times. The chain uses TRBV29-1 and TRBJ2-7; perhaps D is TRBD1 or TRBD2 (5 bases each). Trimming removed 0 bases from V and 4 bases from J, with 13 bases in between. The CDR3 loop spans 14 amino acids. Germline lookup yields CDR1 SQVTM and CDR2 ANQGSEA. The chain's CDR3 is CSVEEPRGSYEQYF. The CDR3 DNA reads TGCAGCGTTGAAGAACCCCGGGGCTCATACGAGCAGTACTTC.

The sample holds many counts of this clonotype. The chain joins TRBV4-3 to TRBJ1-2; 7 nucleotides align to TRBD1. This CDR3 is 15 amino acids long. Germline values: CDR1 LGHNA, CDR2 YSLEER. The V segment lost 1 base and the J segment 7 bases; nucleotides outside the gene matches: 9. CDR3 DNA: TGCGCCAGCAGCCAAGGAACAGGGGACAGTGGTGGCTACACCTTC. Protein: CASSQGTGDSGGYTF.

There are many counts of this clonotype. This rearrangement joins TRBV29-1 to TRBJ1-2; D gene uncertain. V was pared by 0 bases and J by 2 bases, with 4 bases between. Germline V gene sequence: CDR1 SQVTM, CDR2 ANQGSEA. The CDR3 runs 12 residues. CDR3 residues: CSVEDRNYGYTF. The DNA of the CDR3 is TGCAGCGTTGAAGACAGGAACTATGGCTACACCTTC.

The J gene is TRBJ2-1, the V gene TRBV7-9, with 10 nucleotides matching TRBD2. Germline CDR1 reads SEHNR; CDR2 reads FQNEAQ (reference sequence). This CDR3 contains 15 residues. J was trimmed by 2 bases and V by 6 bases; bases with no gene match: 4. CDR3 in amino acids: CASSRAGGAYNEQFF. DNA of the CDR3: TGTGCCAGCAGTCGAGCGGGAGGGGCCTACAATGAGCAGTTCTTC.

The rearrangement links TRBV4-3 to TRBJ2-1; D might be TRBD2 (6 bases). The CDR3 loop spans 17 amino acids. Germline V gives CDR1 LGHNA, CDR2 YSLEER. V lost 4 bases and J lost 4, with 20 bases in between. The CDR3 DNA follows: TGCGCCAGCAGCCGAGATCTAGCGACTAAGTCATACAATGAGCAGTTCTTC. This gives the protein CASSRDLATKSYNEQFF.

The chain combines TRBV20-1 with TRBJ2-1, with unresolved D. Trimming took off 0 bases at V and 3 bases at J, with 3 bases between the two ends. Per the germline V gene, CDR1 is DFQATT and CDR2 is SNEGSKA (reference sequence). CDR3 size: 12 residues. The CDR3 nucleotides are TGCAGTGCTAGAGAAGGCTACAATGAGCAGTTCTTC. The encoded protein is CSAREGYNEQFF.

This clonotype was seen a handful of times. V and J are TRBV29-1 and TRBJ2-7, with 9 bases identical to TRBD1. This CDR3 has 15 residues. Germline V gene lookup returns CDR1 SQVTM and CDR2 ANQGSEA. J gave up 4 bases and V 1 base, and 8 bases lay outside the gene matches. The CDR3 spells CSVEGTGEGGYEQYF. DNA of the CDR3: TGCAGCGTTGAAGGGACAGGGGAGGGGGGATACGAGCAGTACTTC.

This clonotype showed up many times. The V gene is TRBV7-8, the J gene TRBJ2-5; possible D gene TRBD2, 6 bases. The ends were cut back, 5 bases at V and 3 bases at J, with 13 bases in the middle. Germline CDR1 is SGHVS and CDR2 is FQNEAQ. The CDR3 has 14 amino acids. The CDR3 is CASSPHRREETQYF. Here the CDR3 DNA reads TGTGCCAGCAGCCCTCATCGGAGGGAAGAGACCCAGTACTTC.

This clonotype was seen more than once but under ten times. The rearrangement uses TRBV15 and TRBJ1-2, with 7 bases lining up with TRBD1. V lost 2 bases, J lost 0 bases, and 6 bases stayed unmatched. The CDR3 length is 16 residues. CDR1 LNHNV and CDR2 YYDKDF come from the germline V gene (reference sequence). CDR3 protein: CATSRPGTAANYGYTF. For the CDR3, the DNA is TGTGCCACCAGCAGACCCGGGACAGCAGCTAACTATGGCTACACCTTC.

The CDR3 nucleotides read TGTGCCAGCTCACCAGCACGGGTCCAAGAGACCCAGTACTTC. Its translation is CASSPARVQETQYF. The genes are TRBV18 and TRBJ2-5, with no clear D. The CDR3 has 14 residues. Germline assignment: CDR1 KGHSH and CDR2 LQKENI. The V end lost 2 bases, the J end lost 1 base, and 8 bases lay between the germline ends.

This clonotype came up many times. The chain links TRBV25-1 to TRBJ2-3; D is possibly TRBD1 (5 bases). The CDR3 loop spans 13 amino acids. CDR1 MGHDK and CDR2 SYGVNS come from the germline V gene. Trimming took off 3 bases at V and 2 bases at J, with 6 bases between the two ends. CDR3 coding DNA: TGTGCCAGCAGTGACAGGGTCACAGATACGCAGTATTTT. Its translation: CASSDRVTDTQYF. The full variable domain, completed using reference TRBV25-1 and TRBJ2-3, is EADIYQTPRYLVIGTGKKITLECSQTMGHDKMYWYQQDPGMELHLIHYSYGVNSTEKGDLSSESTVSRIRTEHFPLTLESARPSHTSQYLCASSDRVTDTQYFGPGTRLTVL.

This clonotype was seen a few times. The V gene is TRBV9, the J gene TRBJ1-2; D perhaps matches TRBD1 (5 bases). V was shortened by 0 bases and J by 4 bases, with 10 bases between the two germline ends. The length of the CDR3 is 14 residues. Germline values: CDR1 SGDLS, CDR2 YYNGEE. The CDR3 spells CASSVGGGPYGYTF. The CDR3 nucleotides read TGTGCCAGCAGCGTAGGCGGGGGTCCCTATGGCTACACCTTC.

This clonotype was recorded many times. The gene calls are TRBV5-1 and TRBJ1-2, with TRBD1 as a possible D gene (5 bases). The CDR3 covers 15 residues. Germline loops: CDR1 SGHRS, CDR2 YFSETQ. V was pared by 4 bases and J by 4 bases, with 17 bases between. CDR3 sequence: CASSGGGDLGYGYTF. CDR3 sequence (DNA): TGCGCCAGCAGCGGCGGGGGGGATCTTGGCTATGGCTACACCTTC. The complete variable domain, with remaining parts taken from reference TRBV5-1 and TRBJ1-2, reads KAGVTQTPRYLIKTRGQQVTLSCSPISGHRSVSWYQQTPGQGLQFLFEYFSETQRNKGNFPGRFSGRQFSNSRSEMNVSTLELGDSALYLCASSGGGDLGYGYTFGSGTRLTVV.

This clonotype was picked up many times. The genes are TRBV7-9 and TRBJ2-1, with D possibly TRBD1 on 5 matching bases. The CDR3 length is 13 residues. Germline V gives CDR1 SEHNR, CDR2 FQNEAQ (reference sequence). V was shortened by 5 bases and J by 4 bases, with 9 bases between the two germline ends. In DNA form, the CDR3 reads TGTGCCAGCAGCCCCAACAGGTACAATGAGCAGTTCTTC. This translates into CASSPNRYNEQFF. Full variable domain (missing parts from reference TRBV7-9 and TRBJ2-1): DTGVSQNPRHKITKRGQNVTFRCDPISEHNRLYWYRQTLGQGPEFLTYFQNEAQLEKSRLLSDRFSAERPKGSFSTLEIQRTEQGDSAMYLCASSPNRYNEQFFGPGTRLTVL.